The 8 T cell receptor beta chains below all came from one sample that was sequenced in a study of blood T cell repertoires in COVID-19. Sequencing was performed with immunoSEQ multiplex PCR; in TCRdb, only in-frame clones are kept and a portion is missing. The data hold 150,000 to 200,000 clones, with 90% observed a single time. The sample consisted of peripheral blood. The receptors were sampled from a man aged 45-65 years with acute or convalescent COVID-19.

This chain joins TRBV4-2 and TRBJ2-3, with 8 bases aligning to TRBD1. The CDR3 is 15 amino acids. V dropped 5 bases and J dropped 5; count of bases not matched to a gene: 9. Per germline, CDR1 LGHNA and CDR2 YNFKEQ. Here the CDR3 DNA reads TGTGCCAGCAGCGAGACAGGGGAACTTGGAGATACGCAGTATTTT. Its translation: CASSETGELGDTQYF.

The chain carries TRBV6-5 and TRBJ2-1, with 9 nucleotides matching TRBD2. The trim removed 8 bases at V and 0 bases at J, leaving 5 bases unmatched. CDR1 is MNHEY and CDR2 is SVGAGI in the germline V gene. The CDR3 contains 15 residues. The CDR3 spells CASGKAGGSYNEQFF. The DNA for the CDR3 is TGTGCCAGCGGCAAAGCGGGAGGCTCCTACAATGAGCAGTTCTTC.

CDR3: CASSIPPGGPLNEQFF. The CDR3 bases are TGCGCCAGCAGCATCCCTCCGGGGGGGCCTCTTAATGAGCAGTTCTTC. The rearrangement uses TRBV5-1 and TRBJ2-1; 8 bases are a match to TRBD2. The trim removed 4 bases at V and 7 bases at J, leaving 13 bases unmatched. The CDR3 length is 16 residues. Germline CDR1 reads SGHRS; CDR2 reads YFSETQ.

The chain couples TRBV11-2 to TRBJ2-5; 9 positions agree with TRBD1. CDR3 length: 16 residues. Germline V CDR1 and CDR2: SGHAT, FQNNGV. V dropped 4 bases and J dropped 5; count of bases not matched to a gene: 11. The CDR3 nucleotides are TGTGCCAGCAGCTCTACCCGGGACAGGGTGTGGGAGACCCAGTACTTC. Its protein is CASSSTRDRVWETQYF.

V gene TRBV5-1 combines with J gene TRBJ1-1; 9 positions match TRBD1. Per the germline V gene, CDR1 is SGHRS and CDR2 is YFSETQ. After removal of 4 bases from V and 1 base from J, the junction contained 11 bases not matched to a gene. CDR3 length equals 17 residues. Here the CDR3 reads CASSRRTGADSNTEAFF. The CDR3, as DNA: TGCGCCAGCAGCCGCCGGACAGGGGCAGACTCGAACACTGAAGCTTTCTTT.

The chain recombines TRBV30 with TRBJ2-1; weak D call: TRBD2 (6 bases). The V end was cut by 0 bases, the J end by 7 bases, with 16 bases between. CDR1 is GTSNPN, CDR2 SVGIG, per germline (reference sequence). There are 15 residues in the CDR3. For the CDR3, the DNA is TGTGCCTGGAGTGTCGGAGGGCTTGTGGTGAATGAGCAGTTCTTC. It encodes CAWSVGGLVVNEQFF.

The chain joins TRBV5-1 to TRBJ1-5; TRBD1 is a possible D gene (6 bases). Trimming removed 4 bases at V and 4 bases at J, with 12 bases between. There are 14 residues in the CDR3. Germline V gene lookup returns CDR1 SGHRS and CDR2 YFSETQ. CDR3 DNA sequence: TGCGCCAGCAGCACGGGACACCCTAATCAGCCCCAGCATTTT. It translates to CASSTGHPNQPQHF. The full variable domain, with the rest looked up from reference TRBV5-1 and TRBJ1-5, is KAGVTQTPRYLIKTRGQQVTLSCSPISGHRSVSWYQQTPGQGLQFLFEYFSETQRNKGNFPGRFSGRQFSNSRSEMNVSTLELGDSALYLCASSTGHPNQPQHFGDGTRLSIL.

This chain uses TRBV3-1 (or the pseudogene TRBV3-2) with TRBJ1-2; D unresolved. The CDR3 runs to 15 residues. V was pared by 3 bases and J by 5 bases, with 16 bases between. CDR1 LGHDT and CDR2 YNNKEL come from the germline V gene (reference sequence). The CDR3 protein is CASSQRSRAQYGYTF. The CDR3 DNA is TGTGCCAGCAGCCAGCGGTCGCGAGCCCAATATGGCTACACCTTC.